The sequence of this TCR beta chain was determined in a study of OX40 agonist ivuxolimab in advanced cancers. The study in broad terms: The costimulatory receptor OX40 (CD134) was targeted by ivuxolimab, a fully human IgG2 agonistic monoclonal antibody. Intravenous ivuxolimab was administered to patients every 2 weeks at six dose levels: 0.01, 0.1, 0.3, 1.5, 3 and 10 mg/kg. Of the roughly 52 dose-escalation patients, hepatocellular carcinoma was present in approximately 20, melanoma in roughly 15, renal cell carcinoma in 9 and head and neck cancer in 9. In the dose-escalation cohort, approximately 82% of patients were male, and the mean age was around 60 years, with a range of about 23 to 85. Prior anti-PD-1, anti-PD-L1 or anti-CTLA-4 therapy was permitted, and approximately 41% of dose-escalation patients had received checkpoint inhibitors. Three dose-escalation patients achieved partial responses, one with hepatocellular carcinoma and two with cutaneous melanoma. Peripheral TCRbeta sequencing was intended to test whether TCR sequence diversity was altered and clonal T-cell expansion was caused by ivuxolimab. The paper describes the monotherapy dose-escalation part (N of about 50 patients) of the phase I trial of ivuxolimab. Overall results and qualifications from the work: In the 0.1-3.0 mg/kg groups, partial responders had among the lowest normalized peripheral clonal expansion, particularly in CD8+ T cells. On average, CD8+ T cells showed more expanded clones than CD4+ T cells after ivuxolimab. The antigen specificity of the clonally expanded peripheral T cells was not determined. At doses of 0.1 to 3.0 mg/kg, clonal expansion of both CD4+ and CD8+ T cells in blood was seen between baseline and week 6. Low levels of normalized T-cell clonal expansion were also seen in some patients who did not respond.

For sequencing of the TCRbeta CDR3 region, genomic DNA was extracted from the sorted cells. TCRbeta CDR3 regions were sequenced using the immunoSEQ Assay. Imported from immuneACCESS, the table was reduced by TCRdb to in-frame sequences with V and J called. These copies leave out some clones; in studies compared against another copy, an unresolved V gene accounts for under half, and the cause of the remainder is not known. In this sample the table shows tens of thousands of clones, 84% of which occur a single time. Roughly 4.4% of the sample lies in the top ten. From its cysteine to its phenylalanine, the CDR3 spans 18 amino acids. Only the CDR3 DNA is retained, 54 bases long and in frame from the first base. For CDR1 and CDR2, the germline V gene lists ENHRY and SYGVKD. Clipping removes 4 bases from V and 4 bases from J, with 15 as the unmatched junction base count. Patients with a history of autoimmune disease or receiving systemic immunosuppression were excluded from the trial. Peripheral blood for TCR sequencing was drawn from every dose cohort at baseline, at cycle 4 day 1 and at cycle 7 day 1. Samples came from an open-label, multicenter, first-in-human phase I dose-escalation trial of ivuxolimab. Adults with locally advanced or metastatic melanoma, renal cell carcinoma, hepatocellular carcinoma or head and neck squamous cell carcinoma were enrolled in the trial. CD4+ and CD8+ T cells were sorted separately from peripheral blood before TCR sequencing.

For this clone: The antigen it recognizes is unknown. No base quality values were provided; no much bigger clone lies one nucleotide off.

This TCR was sampled from an adult with an advanced solid tumor such as melanoma, head and neck, liver or kidney cancer. The rearranged segments are TRBV10-3 and TRBJ2-2; TRBD2 aligns with 7 central bases. Specimen: CD4+ or CD8+ T cells sorted from blood, collected in a trial of the OX40 agonist ivuxolimab. The CDR3 loop reads CAISGNIGGRFSTGELFF. The DNA reads as follows: TGTGCCATCAGTGGCAATATAGGCGGGAGATTCTCCACCGGGGAGCTGTTTTTT.